Each of the 11 T cell receptor beta chains below was sequenced from the same sample in a study of human T cells and chemical hapten exposure. Using its own MiXCR run on the RACE reads, TCRdb lists one record per CDR3 protein. The top ten hold 1.5% to 1.9% of the sample, which has about 81,000 distinct CDR3 sequences, over 6% seen once. Regarding time point: patch test 1, 2 weeks after DPC sensitization. Treatment given: therapeutic diphenylcyclopropenone sensitization with weekly scalp DPC. The source material was whole blood, sampled in connection with sensitization to the hapten diphenylcyclopropenone (DPC). These receptors all stem from a woman aged 25 to 45 with alopecia areata. Some clones in this sample may be carry-over from other donors' samples.

This clonotype was observed a handful of times. The V call is TRBV2, the J call TRBJ1-5, with D uncertain. V lost 3 bases to trimming and J lost 0 bases, with 9 bases between them. CDR1 and CDR2 from the germline V gene are SNHLY and FYNNEI. The length of the CDR3 is 15 residues. Here the CDR3 reads CASSEGGISNQPQHF. As DNA, the CDR3 is TGTGCCAGCAGTGAGGGTGGTATTAGCAATCAGCCCCAGCATTTT.

This clonotype was picked up many times. The genes are TRBV7-9 and TRBJ1-4; maybe TRBD1 (5 bases). CDR3 length: 13 residues. Germline loops: CDR1 SEHNR, CDR2 FQNEAQ (reference sequence). The ends were cut back, 5 bases at V and 7 bases at J, with 11 bases in the middle. This CDR3 is CASSRGAREKLFF. CDR3 DNA sequence: TGTGCCAGCAGCCGGGGCGCCCGTGAAAAACTGTTTTTT.

A few counts support this clonotype. The chain is built from TRBV12-5 and TRBJ1-1; D remains unclear. Germline V gives CDR1 LGHNT, CDR2 FRNRAP. This CDR3 region has 13 residues. Between the trimmed V and J ends, which lost 1 base and 4 bases, there was a span of 7 bases. In DNA, the CDR3 is TGTGCTAGTGGTTTGGGGGCAGTCACTGAAGCTTTCTTT. This sequence encodes CASGLGAVTEAFF.

V and J are TRBV24-1 and TRBJ2-2, with D uncertain. The length of the CDR3 is 12 residues. The germline gives CDR1 KGHDR, CDR2 SFDVKD. The germline V and J ends were trimmed by 9 bases and 3 bases, with 7 bases remaining between them. CDR3 in amino acids: CATSSHTGELFF. CDR3 DNA sequence: TGTGCCACCTCGTCCCACACCGGGGAGCTGTTTTTT.

This clonotype was seen many times. V is TRBV5-1 and J is TRBJ2-4, with TRBD1 matching 7 bases. Trimming cost V 0 bases and J 4 bases; bases outside gene matches: 10. Germline V gene data show CDR1 as SGHRS and CDR2 as YFSETQ. The CDR3 is made up of 17 amino acids. This CDR3 reads CASSLEGSQGEKNIQYF. The CDR3 DNA reads TGCGCCAGCAGCTTGGAGGGCTCGCAGGGGGAGAAAAACATTCAGTACTTC.

As concerns this clonotype: A read error is possible here, since a much larger clone lies one base away. The rearrangement joins TRBV5-1 to TRBJ2-5; a weak D match, TRBD2 (5 bases). Germline CDR1 reads SGHRS; CDR2 reads YFSETQ. The V and J ends lost 0 bases and 5 bases respectively, with 14 bases between them. CDR3 length equals 15 residues. The CDR3, as DNA: TGCGCCAGCAGCTTGGTGGGATCTAGCCCGGAGACCCAGTACTTC. Amino acid sequence: CASSLVGSSPETQYF.

This clonotype was picked up a small number of times. The rearrangement uses TRBV5-8 and TRBJ1-2, with a weak D call TRBD1 (6 bases). Germline V gene sequence: CDR1 SGHTS, CDR2 YDEGEE. This CDR3 is built from 18 residues. Between the trimmed V and J ends, which lost 4 bases and 1 base, there was a span of 23 bases. The DNA for the CDR3 is TGTGCCAGCAGCACTCCGATGATTCGGGACACAAATAACTATGGCTACACCTTC. Amino acid sequence: CASSTPMIRDTNNYGYTF.

V gene TRBV29-1 combines with J gene TRBJ1-2; a weak D match, TRBD1 (5 bases). The ends were cut back, 4 bases at V and 2 bases at J, with 8 bases in the middle. The germline V gene encodes CDR1 SQVTM and CDR2 ANQGSEA. The CDR3 covers 12 residues. The DNA of the CDR3 is TGCAGCGTTGGAAGGGGAAACTATGGCTACACCTTC. It specifies CSVGRGNYGYTF.

This clonotype was picked up many times. The V call is TRBV18, the J call TRBJ2-2; 10 bases are shared with TRBD2. This CDR3 contains 15 residues. The V segment lost 2 bases and the J segment 3 bases; nucleotides outside the gene matches: 0. Germline V gives CDR1 KGHSH, CDR2 LQKENI. CDR3 nucleotide sequence: TGTGCCAGCTCACCAACTAGCGGGGACACCGGGGAGCTGTTTTTT. Amino acid sequence: CASSPTSGDTGELFF.

V usage is TRBV20-1 and J usage is TRBJ2-3; perhaps D is TRBD1 or TRBD2 (5 bases each). The germline CDR1 and CDR2 sequences are DFQATT and SNEGSKA (reference sequence). The CDR3 contains 13 residues. V lost 1 base to trimming and J lost 6 bases, with 11 bases between them. DNA of the CDR3: TGCAGTGCTAGAGTTCCAGGGACCGATACGCAGTATTTT. Protein: CSARVPGTDTQYF.

This clonotype appeared many times. The V call is TRBV20-1, the J call TRBJ1-6; D may be TRBD1 (5 bases). This CDR3 contains 14 residues. Looked up from germline, CDR1 is DFQATT and CDR2 is SNEGSKA (reference sequence). The V end lost 1 base, the J end lost 7 bases, and 11 bases lay between the germline ends. CDR3 amino acids: CSARGGGENSPLHF. The CDR3 bases are TGCAGTGCTAGAGGGGGGGGTGAGAATTCACCCCTCCACTTT.